Described below is a single T cell receptor beta chain sequence and its context. Antigen: not known. The data were produced by immunoSEQ multiplex PCR, yet TCRdb's version contains in-frame clones alone and is incomplete. The sample has 13,000 or so clones; around 87% are singletons. This sample was taken from a study of PD-1 blockade in classical Hodgkin lymphoma. Study-wide results and caveats: Baseline TCR diversity was reportedly lower in newly diagnosed patients than healthy donors. Whoever responded completely had baseline diversity much like that seen in newly diagnosed patients. By C4D1, CD4+ diversity increased significantly, especially in complete responders.

Each patient experienced a relapse that followed autologous stem cell transplantation, and brentuximab vedotin exposure varied. Best outcomes ranged across complete response, partial response and progressive disease. The source was peripheral blood mononuclear cells (PBMCs), collected at baseline. This clonotype originated in a human donor with classical Hodgkin lymphoma.

CDR3 DNA sequence: TGTGCCAGCACCTACGGGGACAGGGCTATCGGGGAGCTGTTTTTT. Residues: CASTYGDRAIGELFF. The chain employs TRBV28 and TRBJ2-2; 9 bases map to TRBD1. CDR1 is MDHEN, CDR2 SYDVKM, per germline. The ends lost 7 bases at V and 7 bases at J; junction bases unmatched: 10. The length of the CDR3 is 15 residues.